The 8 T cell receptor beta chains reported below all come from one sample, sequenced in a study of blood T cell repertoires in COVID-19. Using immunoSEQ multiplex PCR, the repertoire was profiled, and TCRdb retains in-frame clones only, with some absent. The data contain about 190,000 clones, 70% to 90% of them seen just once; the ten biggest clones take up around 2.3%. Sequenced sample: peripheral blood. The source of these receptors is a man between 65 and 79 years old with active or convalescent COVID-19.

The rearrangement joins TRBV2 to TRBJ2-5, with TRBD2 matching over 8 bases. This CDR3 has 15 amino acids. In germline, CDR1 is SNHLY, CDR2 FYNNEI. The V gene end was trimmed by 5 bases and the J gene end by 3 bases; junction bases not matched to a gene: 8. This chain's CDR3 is CASSPRTGGKETQYF. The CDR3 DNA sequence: TGTGCCAGCAGTCCCCGGACGGGGGGGAAAGAGACCCAGTACTTC.

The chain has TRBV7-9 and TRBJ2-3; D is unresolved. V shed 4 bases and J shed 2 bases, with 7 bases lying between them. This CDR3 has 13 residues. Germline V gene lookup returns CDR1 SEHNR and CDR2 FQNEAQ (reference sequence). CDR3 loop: CASSSSHTDTQYF. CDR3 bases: TGTGCCAGCAGCTCGAGCCACACAGATACGCAGTATTTT.

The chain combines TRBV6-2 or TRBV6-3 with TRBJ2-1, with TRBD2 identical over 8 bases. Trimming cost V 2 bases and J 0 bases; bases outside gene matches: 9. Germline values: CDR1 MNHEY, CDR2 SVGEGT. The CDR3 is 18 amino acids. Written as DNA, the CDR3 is TGTGCCAGCAGTTACGGTAGCGGGGTGATTAGCTCCTACAATGAGCAGTTCTTC. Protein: CASSYGSGVISSYNEQFF.

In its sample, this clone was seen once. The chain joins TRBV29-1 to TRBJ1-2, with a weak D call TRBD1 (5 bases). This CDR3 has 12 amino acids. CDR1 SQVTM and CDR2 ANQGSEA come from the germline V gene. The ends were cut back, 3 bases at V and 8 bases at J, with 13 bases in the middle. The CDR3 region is CSVDTGGRGYTF. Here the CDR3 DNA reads TGCAGCGTTGATACAGGTGGACGGGGCTACACCTTC.

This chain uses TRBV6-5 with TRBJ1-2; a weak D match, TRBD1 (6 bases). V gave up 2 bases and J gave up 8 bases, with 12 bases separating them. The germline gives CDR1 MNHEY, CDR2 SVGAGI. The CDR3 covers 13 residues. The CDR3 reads CASSYGTLKGYTF. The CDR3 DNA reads TGTGCCAGCAGTTACGGGACATTAAAGGGCTACACCTTC.

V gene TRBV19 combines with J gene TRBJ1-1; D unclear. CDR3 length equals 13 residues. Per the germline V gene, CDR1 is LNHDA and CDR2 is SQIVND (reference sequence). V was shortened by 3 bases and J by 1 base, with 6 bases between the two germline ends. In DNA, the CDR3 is TGTGCCAGTAGTATTCAGTGGAACACTGAAGCTTTCTTT. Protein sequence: CASSIQWNTEAFF. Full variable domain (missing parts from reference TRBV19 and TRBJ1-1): DGGITQSPKYLFRKEGQNVTLSCEQNLNHDAMYWYRQDPGQGLRLIYYSQIVNDFQKGDIAEGYSVSREKKESFPLTVTSAQKNPTAFYLCASSIQWNTEAFFGQGTRLTVV.

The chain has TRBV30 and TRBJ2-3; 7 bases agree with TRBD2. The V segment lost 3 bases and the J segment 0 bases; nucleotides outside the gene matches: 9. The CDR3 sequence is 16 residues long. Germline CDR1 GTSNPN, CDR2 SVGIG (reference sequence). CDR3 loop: CAWSPTSVRSTDTQYF. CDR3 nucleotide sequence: TGTGCCTGGAGCCCTACTAGCGTAAGAAGCACAGATACGCAGTATTTT.

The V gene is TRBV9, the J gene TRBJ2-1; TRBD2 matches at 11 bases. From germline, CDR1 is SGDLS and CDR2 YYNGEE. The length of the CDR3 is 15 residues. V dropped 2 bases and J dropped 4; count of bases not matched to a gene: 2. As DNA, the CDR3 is TGTGCCAGCAGCGTCACTAGCGGGAGTTACAATGAGCAGTTCTTC. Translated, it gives CASSVTSGSYNEQFF.